These T cell receptor beta chains were read from a single sample in a study of OX40 agonist ivuxolimab in advanced cancers. The assay was immunoSEQ multiplex PCR, and TCRdb's table has in-frame clones only and misses some. This sample has 60,000 to 70,000 clones, with 70% to 90% found just once. The sequenced sample was CD4+ or CD8+ T cells sorted from blood, obtained in a trial of the OX40 agonist ivuxolimab. Every receptor here comes from an adult with an advanced solid tumor such as melanoma, head and neck, liver or kidney cancer. The CDR3 runs from the conserved cysteine through the conserved F or W. The D gene is left open where the match is weak. Clone size is given for some rows only: seen once, a few or many times, or a class if the clone is expanded.

V: TRBV14
D: -
length: 14
size: -
J: TRBJ2-1
CDR3: CASSQGVSNSEQFF
DNA: TGTGCCAGCAGCCAAGGGGTATCCAATAGTGAGCAGTTCTTC

V: TRBV5-1
D: TRBD2
length: 17
size: -
J: TRBJ2-1
CDR3: CASSFGLAGVSYNEQFF
DNA: TGCGCCAGCAGCTTTGGGTTAGCGGGGGTCTCCTACAATGAGCAGTTCTTC

V: TRBV6-1
D: -
length: 13
size: -
J: TRBJ1-6
CDR3: CASSGGSVSPLHF
DNA: TGTGCCAGCAGCGGGGGCTCCGTTTCACCCCTCCACTTT

V: TRBV2
D: TRBD2
length: 14
size: -
J: TRBJ2-5
CDR3: CASSEEREEETQYF
DNA: TGTGCCAGCAGTGAAGAGCGGGAGGAGGAGACCCAGTACTTC

V: TRBV7-2
D: -
length: 16
size: once
J: TRBJ1-5
CDR3: CASSPSRTVSNQPQHF
DNA: TGTGCCAGCAGCCCAAGCCGCACAGTTAGCAATCAGCCCCAGCATTTT

V: TRBV28
D: -
length: 15
size: -
J: TRBJ1-5
CDR3: CASSLWQGVVQPQHF
DNA: TGTGCCAGCAGTTTATGGCAAGGGGTGGTACAGCCCCAGCATTTT

V: TRBV9
D: TRBD1
length: 15
size: once
J: TRBJ2-5
CDR3: CASSVNTGGQETQYF
DNA: TGTGCCAGCAGCGTAAACACAGGGGGGCAAGAGACCCAGTACTTC

V: TRBV11-2
D: TRBD1
length: 15
size: -
J: TRBJ2-5
CDR3: CASSLVGRGMGTQYF
DNA: TGTGCCAGCAGCTTAGTCGGCAGGGGGATGGGGACCCAGTACTTC

V: TRBV10-3
D: -
length: 13
size: -
J: TRBJ1-1
CDR3: CAISPTPGTEAFF
DNA: TGTGCCATCAGCCCTACCCCGGGCACTGAAGCTTTCTTT

V: TRBV29-1
D: -
length: 12
size: -
J: TRBJ2-5
CDR3: CSERTARETQYF
DNA: TGCAGCGAGAGGACAGCCAGGGAGACCCAGTACTTC

V: TRBV6-6
D: TRBD1
length: 15
size: once
J: TRBJ2-3
CDR3: CASRLTGVGTDTQYF
DNA: TGTGCCAGCAGACTGACAGGGGTGGGCACAGATACGCAGTATTTT